The rows below give T cell receptor beta chains drawn from one sample of a study of blood T cell repertoires in COVID-19. Clones were read by immunoSEQ multiplex PCR, and TCRdb kept only the in-frame ones, dropping some. The repertoire includes 50,000 to 65,000 clones, less than 90% of them detected once, and roughly 16% sits in the top ten. Sequenced sample: peripheral blood. All receptors come from a man aged 55-75 years with COVID-19, enrolled during active disease. The CDR3 runs from the conserved cysteine through the conserved F or W. The D gene is left open where the match is weak. Size is omitted from some rows. Given values are once, few, many or a class for expanded clones.

>TRBJ1-1|-|TRBV25-1|TRBD1
CASTGQGIGAFF
TGTGCCAGCACGGGACAGGGGATTGGAGCTTTCTTT
>TRBJ2-5|-|TRBV28|-
CASSLDIKETQYF
TGTGCCAGCAGTTTAGACATTAAAGAGACCCAGTACTTC
>TRBJ2-1|once|TRBV9|TRBD2
CASSVARLADHYNEQFF
TGTGCCAGCAGCGTAGCTAGGCTAGCGGATCACTACAATGAGCAGTTCTTC
>TRBJ2-6|-|TRBV11-2|-
CASSLIAGANVLTF
TGTGCCAGCAGCTTAATAGCAGGGGCCAACGTCCTGACTTTC
>TRBJ1-1|-|TRBV5-1|TRBD1
CASSLGTGPSSTEAFF
TGCGCCAGCAGCTTGGGGACAGGCCCTTCGAGCACTGAAGCTTTCTTT
>TRBJ1-1|-|TRBV5-4|-
CASSQLSGNTEAFF
TGTGCCAGCAGCCAACTGTCCGGGAACACTGAAGCTTTCTTT
>TRBJ2-7|once|TRBV6-5|TRBD1
CASSYSVTGGYEQYF
TGTGCCAGCAGTTACTCCGTGACAGGGGGCTACGAGCAGTACTTC
>TRBJ2-1|-|TRBV24-1|TRBD1
CATSESPGGFQYNEQFF
TGTGCCACCAGTGAGAGTCCAGGGGGCTTTCAGTACAATGAGCAGTTCTTC
>TRBJ1-6|-|TRBV5-1|TRBD1
CASSLGGQGRSPLHF
TGCGCCAGCAGCTTGGGAGGACAGGGGAGATCACCCCTCCACTTT
>TRBJ2-7|once|TRBV11-2|TRBD1
CASSLVFGQGSYEQYF
TGTGCCAGCAGCTTAGTTTTTGGACAGGGGAGCTACGAGCAGTACTTC
>TRBJ1-6|few|TRBV7-2|TRBD1
CASSFFFRTGGSPLHF
TGTGCCAGCAGCTTTTTTTTCAGGACAGGTGGCTCACCCCTCCACTTT
>TRBJ1-5|-|TRBV4-1|-
CASSQGPGRQPQHF
TGCGCCAGCAGCCAAGGACCGGGGAGACAGCCCCAGCATTTT
>TRBJ1-2|-|TRBV30|TRBD1
CAWSSYDRVFGNGYTF
TGTGCCTGGAGTAGTTATGACAGGGTGTTTGGTAATGGCTACACCTTC
>TRBJ2-1|-|TRBV11-2|TRBD2
CASSLLKLASGNNEQFF
TGTGCCAGCAGCTTATTGAAGCTGGCTAGCGGAAACAATGAGCAGTTCTTC
>TRBJ2-2|-|TRBV7-3|-
CASSYGLAVGELFF
TGTGCCAGCAGCTACGGGCTAGCTGTCGGGGAGCTGTTTTTT
>TRBJ2-1|-|TRBV5-1|TRBD2
CASSTVGLANEQFF
TGCGCCAGCAGCACCGTGGGACTAGCAAATGAGCAGTTCTTC
>TRBJ2-1|few|TRBV5-1|TRBD2
CASSPLAGGPLSYNEQFF
TGCGCCAGCAGCCCACTAGCGGGAGGGCCTCTATCCTACAATGAGCAGTTCTTC
>TRBJ2-3|-|TRBV9|TRBD2
CASSRRTGGQSDTQYF
TGTGCCAGCAGCCGTAGAACGGGGGGGCAATCCGATACGCAGTATTTT
>TRBJ2-1|-|TRBV5-6|TRBD2
CASRPSLAGGPSEQFF
TGTGCCAGCCGCCCTTCACTAGCGGGGGGGCCGAGTGAGCAGTTCTTC
>TRBJ1-3|few|TRBV7-9|-
CASSDTGPSGNTIYF
TGTGCCAGCAGCGATACAGGGCCCTCTGGAAACACCATATATTTT
>TRBJ2-1|-|TRBV19|-
CASSALGPFNEQFF
TGTGCCAGTAGCGCCCTGGGCCCATTCAATGAGCAGTTCTTC
>TRBJ1-2|-|TRBV30|TRBD1
CAWSDPGQGLYGYTF
TGTGCCTGGAGCGACCCGGGACAGGGTTTATATGGCTACACCTTC
>TRBJ1-2|-|TRBV5-4|-
CASSLHTPNYGYTF
TGTGCCAGCAGCTTGCATACTCCCAACTATGGCTACACCTTC
>TRBJ2-7|-|TRBV5-6|-
CASSLRTAKGEQYF
TGTGCCAGCAGCTTGCGGACAGCGAAGGGAGAGCAGTACTTC
>TRBJ1-1|-|TRBV30|-
CAYDRGGLNTEAFF
TGTGCCTATGACCGAGGAGGATTGAACACTGAAGCTTTCTTT
>TRBJ1-5|-|TRBV12-5|TRBD1
CASRAGTGEFQPQHF
TGTGCTAGTAGAGCCGGGACAGGGGAGTTTCAGCCCCAGCATTTT
>TRBJ2-5|-|TRBV6-1|-
CASSEALQVGETQYF
TGTGCCAGCAGTGAAGCGCTTCAGGTGGGAGAGACCCAGTACTTC
>TRBJ2-1|once|TRBV19|TRBD2
CASSVGLGMGEQFF
TGTGCCAGTAGTGTGGGACTAGGAATGGGTGAGCAGTTCTTC
>TRBJ2-2|once|TRBV29-1|TRBD2
CSGRAGGNTGELFF
TGCAGCGGCAGAGCGGGGGGGAACACCGGGGAGCTGTTTTTT
>TRBJ1-5|-|TRBV5-6|-
CASSLGPATGISNQPQHF
TGTGCCAGCAGCTTGGGACCTGCTACGGGGATCAGCAATCAGCCCCAGCATTTT
>TRBJ2-1|-|TRBV2|TRBD2
CASNPLAGGRGEQFF
TGTGCCAGCAACCCTCTAGCGGGGGGGCGGGGTGAGCAGTTCTTC
>TRBJ1-3|-|TRBV6-6|-
CASTRAGATSGNTIYF
TGTGCCAGCACCAGGGCGGGGGCGACGTCTGGAAACACCATATATTTT
>TRBJ2-7|-|TRBV18|TRBD2
CASSPAAGAGEQYF
TGTGCCAGCTCACCAGCAGCGGGAGCGGGAGAGCAGTACTTC
>TRBJ1-6|-|TRBV27|-
CASWAARSPLHF
TGTGCCAGTTGGGCCGCAAGGTCACCCCTCCACTTT
>TRBJ1-1|-|TRBV2|-
CASRGGSRRTVGEAEAFF
TGTGCCAGCAGGGGTGGATCAAGGAGGACAGTAGGTGAGGCTGAAGCTTTCTTT
>TRBJ2-1|once|TRBV28|TRBD1
CASTTEGEQGGNEQFF
TGTGCCAGCACCACCGAGGGGGAACAGGGGGGAAATGAGCAGTTCTTC
>TRBJ1-5|once|TRBV21-1|-
CASSNGTGDQPQHF
TGTGCCAGCAGCAACGGGACAGGGGATCAGCCCCAGCATTTT
>TRBJ2-5|-|TRBV28|TRBD1
CASSLYGQGIYQETQYF
TGTGCCAGCAGTTTATACGGACAGGGGATCTACCAAGAGACCCAGTACTTC
>TRBJ1-2|-|TRBV29-1|TRBD1
CSVPGFGQGFNGYTF
TGCAGCGTCCCCGGTTTCGGACAGGGTTTTAATGGCTACACCTTC
>TRBJ1-6|many|TRBV18|TRBD1
CASSPPQTGNNSPLHF
TGTGCCAGCTCACCACCCCAGACAGGGAATAATTCACCCCTCCACTTT
>TRBJ1-2|few|TRBV11-2|-
CASSPYLVGAYGYTF
TGTGCCAGCAGCCCTTATTTGGTGGGGGCTTATGGCTACACCTTC
>TRBJ1-1|-|TRBV9|-
CASSVLAGGPGTEAFF
TGTGCCAGCAGCGTACTAGCCGGGGGGCCAGGCACTGAAGCTTTCTTT
>TRBJ2-5|-|TRBV7-3|TRBD2
CASSSGGAGQETQYF
TGTGCCAGCAGCTCCGGAGGAGCGGGGCAAGAGACCCAGTACTTC
>TRBJ1-2|-|TRBV2|TRBD1
CASSEEGQGDGYTF
TGTGCCAGCAGTGAAGAAGGTCAGGGGGATGGCTACACCTTC
>TRBJ2-5|-|TRBV21-1|-
CASSKVGGGETQYF
TGTGCCAGCAGCAAAGTGGGGGGAGGAGAGACCCAGTACTTC
>TRBJ2-7|-|TRBV5-5|-
CASSLNYEQYF
TGTGCCAGCAGCCTTAATTACGAGCAGTACTTC